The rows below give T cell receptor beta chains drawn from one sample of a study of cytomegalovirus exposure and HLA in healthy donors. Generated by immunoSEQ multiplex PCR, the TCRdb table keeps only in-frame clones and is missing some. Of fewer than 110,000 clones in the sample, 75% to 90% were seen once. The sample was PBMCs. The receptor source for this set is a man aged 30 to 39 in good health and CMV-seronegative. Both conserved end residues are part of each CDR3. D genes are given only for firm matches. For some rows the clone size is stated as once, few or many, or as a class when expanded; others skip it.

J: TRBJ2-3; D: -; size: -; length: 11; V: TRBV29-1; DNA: TGCAGCGTCCTCCCTACGGATACGCAGTATTTT; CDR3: CSVLPTDTQYF
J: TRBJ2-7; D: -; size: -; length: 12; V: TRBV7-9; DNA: TGTGCCAGCAGCTTAGGAGTGGACGAGCAGTACTTC; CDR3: CASSLGVDEQYF
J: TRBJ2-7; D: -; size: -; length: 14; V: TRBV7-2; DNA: TGTGCCAGCAGCTTAGGTGCCCAGACCTACGAGCAGTACTTC; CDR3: CASSLGAQTYEQYF
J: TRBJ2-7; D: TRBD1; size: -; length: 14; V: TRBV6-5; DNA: TGTGCCAGCAGTTACGGGGGGACAGGGTACGAGCAGTACTTC; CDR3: CASSYGGTGYEQYF
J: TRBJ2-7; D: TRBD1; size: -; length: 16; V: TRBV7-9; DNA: TGTGCCAGCAGCTTAGGGACCGGGACAGGGTGGTACGAGCAGTACTTC; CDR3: CASSLGTGTGWYEQYF
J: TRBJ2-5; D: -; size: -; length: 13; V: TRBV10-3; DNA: TGTGCCATCAGGTCGGGGGTGGGGGAGACCCAGTACTTC; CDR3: CAIRSGVGETQYF
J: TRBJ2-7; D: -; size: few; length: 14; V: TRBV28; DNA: TGTGCCAGCAGTCACAGGGATTCGTTTTCCGGGCAGTACTTC; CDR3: CASSHRDSFSGQYF
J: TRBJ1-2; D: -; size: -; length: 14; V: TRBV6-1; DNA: TGTGCCAGCAGTGAAGCACAGCCTAACTATGGCTACACCTTC; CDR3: CASSEAQPNYGYTF
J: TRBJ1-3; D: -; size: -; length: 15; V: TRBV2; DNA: TGTGCCAGCAGTCCCACTCATGAGGCGGGAAACACCATATATTTT; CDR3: CASSPTHEAGNTIYF
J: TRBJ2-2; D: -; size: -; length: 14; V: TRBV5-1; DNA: TGCGCCAGCAGCTCCAGGGCGTCTAGCGGGGAGCTGTTTTTT; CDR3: CASSSRASSGELFF
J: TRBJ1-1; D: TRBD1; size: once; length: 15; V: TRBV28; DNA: TGTGCCAGCACGGTTTTGGGACAGGGAGGGACTGAAGCTTTCTTT; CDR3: CASTVLGQGGTEAFF
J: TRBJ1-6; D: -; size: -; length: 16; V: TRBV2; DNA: TGTGCCAGCAGAGCGACAGAATTACTCTATAATTCACCCCTCCACTTT; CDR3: CASRATELLYNSPLHF
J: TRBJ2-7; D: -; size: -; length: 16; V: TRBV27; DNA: TGTGCCAGCAGTCCATCCTCGGGTGTCTATCACTACGAGCAGTACTTC; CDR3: CASSPSSGVYHYEQYF
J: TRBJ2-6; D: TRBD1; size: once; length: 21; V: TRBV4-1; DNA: TGCGCCAGCAGCCAAGACACGTTAGCAGGGGGCGAAAGCTCTGGGGCCAACGTCCTGACTTTC; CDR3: CASSQDTLAGGESSGANVLTF
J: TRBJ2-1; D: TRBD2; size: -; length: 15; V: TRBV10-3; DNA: TGTGCCATCAGTTCCTCGACTAGCGGGAGTAATGAGCAGTTCTTC; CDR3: CAISSSTSGSNEQFF
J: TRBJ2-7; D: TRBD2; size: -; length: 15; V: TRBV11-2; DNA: TGTGCCAGCAGCCGCCTGCGCGGGAGGGTGGTCGAGCAGTACTTC; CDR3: CASSRLRGRVVEQYF
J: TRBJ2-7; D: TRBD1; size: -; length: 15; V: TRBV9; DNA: TGTGCCAGCACCCAGGGGCAGGGGGCTACGGACGAGCAGTACTTC; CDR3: CASTQGQGATDEQYF
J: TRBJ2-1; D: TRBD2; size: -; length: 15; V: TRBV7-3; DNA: TGTGCCAGCAGCGGGGGGGGTGATGGGGAGGATGAGCAGTTCTTC; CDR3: CASSGGGDGEDEQFF
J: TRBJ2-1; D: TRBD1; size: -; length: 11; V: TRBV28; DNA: TGTGCCAGCAGTTTAGGGCAGGGGGCACTCTTC; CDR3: CASSLGQGALF
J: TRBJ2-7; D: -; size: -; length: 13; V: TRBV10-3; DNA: TGTGCCACCATGGAGGGGAGCTCCTACGAGCAGTACTTC; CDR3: CATMEGSSYEQYF
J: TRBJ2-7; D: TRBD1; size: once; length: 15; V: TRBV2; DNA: TGTGCCAGCAGTCCCGGACAGGTTCGATTTTACGAGCAGTACTTC; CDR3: CASSPGQVRFYEQYF
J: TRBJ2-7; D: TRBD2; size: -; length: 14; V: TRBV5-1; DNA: TGCGCCAGCAGAGAGTGGGAGGGGACCTACGAGCAGTACTTC; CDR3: CASREWEGTYEQYF
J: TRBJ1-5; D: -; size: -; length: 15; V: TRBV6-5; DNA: TGTGCCAGCAGGCTGGACAGCCGACGGTGGTTACCCCAGCATTTT; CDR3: CASRLDSRRWLPQHF
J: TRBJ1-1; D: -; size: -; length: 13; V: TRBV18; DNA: TGTGCCAGTCAACAGGGTACTGACACTGAAGCTTTCTTT; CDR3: CASQQGTDTEAFF
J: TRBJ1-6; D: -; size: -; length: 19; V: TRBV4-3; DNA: TGCGCCAGCAGCCAGACAGGTTTTAGAGGAAACTCCTATAATTCACCCCTCCACTTT; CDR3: CASSQTGFRGNSYNSPLHF
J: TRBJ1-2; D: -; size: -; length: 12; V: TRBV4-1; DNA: TGCGCCAGCAGCCCAGGGAACTATGGCTACACCTTC; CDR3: CASSPGNYGYTF
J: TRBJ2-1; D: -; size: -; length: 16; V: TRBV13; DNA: TGTGCCAGCAGCTCCTTGTATCAGGGGATCCGCGATGAGCAGTTCTTC; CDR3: CASSSLYQGIRDEQFF
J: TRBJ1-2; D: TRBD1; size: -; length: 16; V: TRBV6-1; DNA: TGTGCCAGCAGTGAAGCCAGCTCAGGGGGAAGCTATGGCTACACCTTC; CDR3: CASSEASSGGSYGYTF
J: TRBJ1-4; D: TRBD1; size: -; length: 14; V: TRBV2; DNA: TGTGCCAGCAGTGACAGGGGGCTAGGTGAAAAACTGTTTTTT; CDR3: CASSDRGLGEKLFF
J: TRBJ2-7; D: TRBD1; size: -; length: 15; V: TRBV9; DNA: TGTGCCAGCAGCGGACAGGGGGGTAGGGGCTACGAGCAGTACTTC; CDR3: CASSGQGGRGYEQYF
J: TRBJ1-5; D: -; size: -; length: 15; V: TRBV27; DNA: TGTGCCACCCGATTGGGGGGGGGTAGCAATCAGCCCCAGCATTTT; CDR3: CATRLGGGSNQPQHF
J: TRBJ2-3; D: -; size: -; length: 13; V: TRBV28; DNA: TGTGCCAGCAGTCGGGAGTTCACAGATACGCAGTATTTT; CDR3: CASSREFTDTQYF
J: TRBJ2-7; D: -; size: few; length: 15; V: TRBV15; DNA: TGTGCCACCAGCAGAGATTGGGGGGGCAGCTACGAGCAGTACTTC; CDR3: CATSRDWGGSYEQYF
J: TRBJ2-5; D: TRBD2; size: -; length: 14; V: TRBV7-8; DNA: TGTGCCAGCAGCTTTGGGACTATCTTCGAGACCCAGTACTTC; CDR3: CASSFGTIFETQYF
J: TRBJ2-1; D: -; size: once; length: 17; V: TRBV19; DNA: TGTGCCAGTAGTATAGCGGGGTTATCCAGACCCAACAATGAGCAGTTCTTC; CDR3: CASSIAGLSRPNNEQFF
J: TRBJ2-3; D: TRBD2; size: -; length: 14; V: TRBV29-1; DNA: TGCAGCGCAACAAGCGGGGGGGCAGAAGATACGCAGTATTTT; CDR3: CSATSGGAEDTQYF
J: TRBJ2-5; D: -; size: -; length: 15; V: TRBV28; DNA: TGTGCCAGCACCTCAGAAGGGGGGGGTCAAGAGACCCAGTACTTC; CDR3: CASTSEGGGQETQYF
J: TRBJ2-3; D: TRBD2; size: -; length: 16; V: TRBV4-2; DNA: TGTGCCAGCCGAAAGATACTAGCGGGAGGAGCAGATACGCAGTATTTT; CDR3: CASRKILAGGADTQYF
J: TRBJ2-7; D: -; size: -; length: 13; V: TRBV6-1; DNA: TGTGCCAGCAGCCTGACAGGTGCCTACGAGCAGTACTTC; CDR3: CASSLTGAYEQYF
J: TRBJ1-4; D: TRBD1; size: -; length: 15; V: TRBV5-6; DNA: TGTGCCAGCAGCCTGAGTGGGACAGGGGGGGAAAAACTGTTTTTT; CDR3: CASSLSGTGGEKLFF
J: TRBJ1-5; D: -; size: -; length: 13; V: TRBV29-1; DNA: TGCAGCGTTGCAGAGAGGCGGGGGCAGCCCCAGCATTTT; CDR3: CSVAERRGQPQHF
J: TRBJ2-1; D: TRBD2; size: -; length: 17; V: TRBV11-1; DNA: TGTGCCAGCAGCTTAGAACGGGGGGTTAAGTCCTACAATGAGCAGTTCTTC; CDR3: CASSLERGVKSYNEQFF
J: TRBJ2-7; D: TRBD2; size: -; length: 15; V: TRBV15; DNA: TGTGCCACCAGCAGAGAGGGAGGGGAATCCTACGAGCAGTACTTC; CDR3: CATSREGGESYEQYF
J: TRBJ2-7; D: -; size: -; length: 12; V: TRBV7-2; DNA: TGTGCCAGCAGCCTTACCCGGGGCGAGCAGTACTTC; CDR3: CASSLTRGEQYF
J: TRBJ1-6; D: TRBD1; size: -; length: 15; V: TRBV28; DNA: TGTGCCAGCAGTTCCCGGACAGGGCGATTTTCACCCCTCCACTTT; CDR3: CASSSRTGRFSPLHF
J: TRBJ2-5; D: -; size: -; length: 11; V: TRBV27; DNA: TGTGCCAGCAGCGGTTCGGAGACCCAGTACTTC; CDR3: CASSGSETQYF
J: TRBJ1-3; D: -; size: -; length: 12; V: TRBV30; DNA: TGTGCCTGGAGTGTCGGGGGAAACACCATATATTTT; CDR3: CAWSVGGNTIYF
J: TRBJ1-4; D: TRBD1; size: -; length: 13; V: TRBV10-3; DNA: TGTGCCACGACCCCGGGACAGGGTGAAAAACTGTTTTTT; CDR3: CATTPGQGEKLFF
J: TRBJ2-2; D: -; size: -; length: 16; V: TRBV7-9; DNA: TGTGCCAGCAGCCTCAGGGCAGGGGCGAACACCGGGGAGCTGTTTTTT; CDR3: CASSLRAGANTGELFF
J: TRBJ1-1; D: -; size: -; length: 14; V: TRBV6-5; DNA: TGTGCCAGCAGTTACTCGTCGGCTAGTCCTGAAGCTTTCTTT; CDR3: CASSYSSASPEAFF
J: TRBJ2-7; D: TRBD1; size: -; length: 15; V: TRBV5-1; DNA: TGCGCCAGCAGCTTCGGACAGGGTGGCACCTACGAGCAGTACTTC; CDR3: CASSFGQGGTYEQYF
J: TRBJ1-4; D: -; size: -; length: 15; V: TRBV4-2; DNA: TGTGCCAGCAGCCAGACCACACAGAATAATGAAAAACTGTTTTTT; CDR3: CASSQTTQNNEKLFF
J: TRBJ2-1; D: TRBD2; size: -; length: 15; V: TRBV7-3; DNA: TGTGCCAGCAGCCAGACTAGCGGCTCCTACAATGAGCAGTTCTTC; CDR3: CASSQTSGSYNEQFF
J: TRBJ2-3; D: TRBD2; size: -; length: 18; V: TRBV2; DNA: TGTGCCAGCAGTGATGGACTAGCGGGGGGAACTAGCACAGATACGCAGTATTTT; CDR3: CASSDGLAGGTSTDTQYF
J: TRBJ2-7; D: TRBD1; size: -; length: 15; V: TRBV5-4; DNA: TGTGCCAGCAGCTTGGAGGGACAGGGTCAATACGAGCAGTACTTC; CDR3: CASSLEGQGQYEQYF
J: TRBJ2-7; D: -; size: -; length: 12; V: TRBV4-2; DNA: TGTGCCAGCAGCCGCGACTACTACGAGCAGTACTTC; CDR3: CASSRDYYEQYF
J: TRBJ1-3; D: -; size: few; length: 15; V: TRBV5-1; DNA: TGCGCCAGCAGCTTGGCGTCGGGCTCTGGAAACACCATATATTTT; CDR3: CASSLASGSGNTIYF
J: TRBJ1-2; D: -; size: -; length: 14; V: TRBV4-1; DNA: TGCGCCAGCAGCCAAGATATCGGGGGATATGGCTACACCTTC; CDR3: CASSQDIGGYGYTF